These 18 T cell receptor beta chains were all obtained from the same sample, sequenced in a study of cytomegalovirus exposure and HLA in healthy donors. Assay: immunoSEQ multiplex PCR; the TCRdb copy retains only in-frame clones and omits some. The top ten clones hold about 1.7% of a sample with 120,000 or so clones, roughly 95% of them seen once. Sequenced: PBMCs. Receptors originate from a man between 18 and 29 years old in good health and CMV-seronegative.

The gene calls are TRBV11-2 and TRBJ2-7; TRBD2 might be the D (6 bases). Trimming cost V 1 base and J 5 bases, with 12 bases left between them. The germline CDR1 and CDR2 sequences are SGHAT and FQNNGV. This CDR3 is 14 amino acids long. The CDR3 DNA sequence: TGTGCCAGCAGCTTAGCCGGCGGGGTCCACGAGCAGTACTTC. Protein sequence: CASSLAGGVHEQYF.

This chain connects TRBV25-1 to TRBJ1-2; D is uncertain. Germline V gene data show CDR1 as MGHDK and CDR2 as SYGVNS. Between the trimmed V and J ends, which lost 1 base and 6 bases, there was a span of 9 bases. The CDR3 extends over 13 amino acids. The CDR3: CASSEWSVDGYTF. CDR3 sequence (DNA): TGTGCCAGCAGTGAATGGTCGGTCGATGGCTACACCTTC.

In this sample, this clone turned up once. This chain links TRBV7-2 with TRBJ2-7; a possible D gene is TRBD1 (5 bases). From germline, CDR1 is SGHTA and CDR2 FQGNSA. The V end was cut by 2 bases, the J end by 1 base, with 9 bases between. The CDR3 consists of 14 residues. CDR3 coding DNA: TGTGCCAGCAGCTTATCCAGACAGTCCTACGAGCAGTACTTC. It specifies CASSLSRQSYEQYF.

The chain has TRBV6-1 and TRBJ2-2; 8 bases are shared with TRBD1. The CDR3 consists of 15 residues. Looked up from germline, CDR1 is MNHNS and CDR2 is SASEGT. V shed 5 bases and J 1 base; nucleotides not matched to a gene: 3. The CDR3 DNA reads TGTGCCAGCAGTATCGGGACAGGGAACACCGGGGAGCTGTTTTTT. It encodes CASSIGTGNTGELFF.

The V call is TRBV27, the J call TRBJ1-1; D ambiguous. The germline V gene has CDR1 MNHEY and CDR2 SMNVEV (reference sequence). The CDR3 runs to 14 residues. V dropped 6 bases and J dropped 0 bases, with 11 bases sitting between them. In DNA, the CDR3 is TGTGCCAGCAGGCTCTTCCAGGTGAACACTGAAGCTTTCTTT. Translation gives CASRLFQVNTEAFF.

The chain employs TRBV7-3 and TRBJ2-3; possible D gene TRBD2, 6 bases. Germline assignment: CDR1 SGHTA and CDR2 FQGTGA. The CDR3 covers 15 residues. The germline V and J ends were trimmed by 3 bases and 4 bases, with 14 bases remaining between them. The CDR3 sequence is CASSFSGSRADTQYF. CDR3 DNA sequence: TGTGCCAGCAGCTTTAGCGGATCCCGCGCAGATACGCAGTATTTT.

On this clone itself: At one end, the junction sequence differs from germline, possibly due to a read error. V and J are TRBV7-7 and TRBJ2-2, with 7 bases matching TRBD1. Germline V gene sequence: CDR1 SSHAT, CDR2 FNYEAQ (reference sequence). The CDR3 is made up of 13 amino acids. The CDR3, as DNA: TGTGCTAGCAGTAGGGGGCAGACCGGGGAGCTGTTTTTT. It specifies CASSRGQTGELFF.

This rearrangement joins TRBV9 to TRBJ1-2; D call uncertain. Per germline, CDR1 SGDLS and CDR2 YYNGEE. This CDR3 region has 16 residues. The ends were cut back, 3 bases at V and 0 bases at J, with 15 bases in the middle. CDR3 sequence (DNA): TGTGCCAGCAGCGGCCAGGCCAGCCCTGCTAACTATGGCTACACCTTC. Its protein product is CASSGQASPANYGYTF.

The rearrangement joins TRBV10-3 to TRBJ2-2; D gene unclear. The CDR3 extends over 16 amino acids. Trimming left V 0 bases short and J 0 bases short, with 8 bases between. CDR1 and CDR2 from the germline V gene are ENHRY and SYGVKD. CDR3 sequence: CAISESWQANTGELFF. DNA of the CDR3: TGTGCCATCAGTGAGTCCTGGCAGGCGAACACCGGGGAGCTGTTTTTT.

The V call is TRBV7-9, the J call TRBJ2-7; D might be TRBD2 (6 bases). This CDR3 spans 15 amino acids. The germline V and J ends were trimmed by 7 bases and 0 bases, with 16 bases remaining between them. The germline V gene has CDR1 SEHNR and CDR2 FQNEAQ (reference sequence). The CDR3 DNA is TGTGCCAGCAATCGGGGCGGGACGAGCTCCTACGAGCAGTACTTC. This sequence encodes CASNRGGTSSYEQYF.

The rearrangement joins TRBV6-5 to TRBJ1-1, with TRBD1 matching over 7 bases. Germline loops: CDR1 MNHEY, CDR2 SVGAGI. There are 15 residues in the CDR3. Losses at the gene ends were 5 bases for V and 6 bases for J; bases not matched to a gene: 12. The CDR3 spells CASSHQTGIYPEAFF. CDR3 DNA: TGTGCCAGCAGTCACCAGACAGGGATATATCCTGAAGCTTTCTTT.

The rearrangement links TRBV12-5 to TRBJ1-3, with D perhaps TRBD1 (6 bases). CDR1 and CDR2 from the germline V gene are LGHNT and FRNRAP. The ends were cut back, 1 base at V and 3 bases at J, with 10 bases in the middle. This CDR3 spans 15 amino acids. CDR3 DNA: TGTGCTAGTGGTTTGGCAAGGGGGGGTGGAAACACCATATATTTT. As protein: CASGLARGGGNTIYF.

The V call is TRBV7-6, the J call TRBJ2-5; D is ambiguous. V was cut by 4 bases and J by 5 bases, with 11 bases left in between. The CDR3 spans 13 residues. Germline CDR1 reads SGHVS; CDR2 reads FNYEAQ. This chain's CDR3 is CASSSPRLETQYF. The CDR3 bases are TGTGCCAGCAGCTCCCCCAGGTTGGAGACCCAGTACTTC.

This clone appeared once. The CDR3 loop reads CASSPRQGTGNTIYF. CDR3 nucleotide sequence: TGTGCCAGCAGCCCTCGACAGGGGACAGGAAACACCATATATTTT. This sequence joins TRBV6-5 and TRBJ1-3; the match to TRBD1 covers 8 bases. The CDR3 is made up of 15 amino acids. Germline V gene data show CDR1 as MNHEY and CDR2 as SVGAGI. V dropped 6 bases and J dropped 4; count of bases not matched to a gene: 8.

With regard to this clone: The sample contains more than one DNA sequence encoding this CDR3. In DNA form, the CDR3 reads TGTGCCAGCAGCGTAGGGGAGGTTTCCTACAATGAGCAGTTCTTC. This codes for CASSVGEVSYNEQFF. The chain combines TRBV9 with TRBJ2-1, with TRBD2 as a possible D gene (6 bases). V lost 0 bases, J lost 1 base, and 8 bases lay in between. The CDR3 totals 15 residues. The V gene's germline CDR1 is SGDLS and CDR2 YYNGEE.

The rearrangement uses TRBV6-1 and TRBJ2-1; D unresolved. CDR1 and CDR2 from the germline V gene are MNHNS and SASEGT. The CDR3 totals 13 residues. With 4 bases removed from V and 4 bases from J, the gap between germline ends came to 8 bases. The CDR3 nucleotides are TGTGCCAGCAGTGCTGCCCGGTACAATGAGCAGTTCTTC. This gives the protein CASSAARYNEQFF.

V is TRBV5-1 and J is TRBJ2-7, with TRBD1 as a possible D gene (6 bases). The CDR3 sequence is 14 residues long. Germline CDR1 reads SGHRS; CDR2 reads YFSETQ. Trimming stripped 0 bases from V and 4 bases from J, with 11 bases between. The CDR3: CASSLEGVGYEQYF. The CDR3 coding sequence is TGCGCCAGCAGCTTGGAGGGGGTTGGGTACGAGCAGTACTTC.

The chain links TRBV5-1 to TRBJ1-4; D gene uncertain. The CDR3 is made up of 14 amino acids. CDR1 and CDR2 (germline): SGHRS, YFSETQ. The V and J ends lost 0 bases and 8 bases respectively, with 11 bases between them. The CDR3 sequence is CASSLGAAGEKLFF. The CDR3 DNA reads TGCGCCAGCAGCTTGGGGGCGGCGGGGGAAAAACTGTTTTTT.